The sequence of this TCR beta chain was determined in a study of T cells in Graves' hyperthyroidism and ophthalmopathy. Authors of the study amplified TCR beta CDR3 regions from RNA transcripts. The HTBI primer set was used in a first-round RT-PCR of the TCR CDR3. TCRdb processed the multiplex PCR reads anew with MiXCR; each CDR3 protein has one entry. The table includes some 200,000 distinct CDR3 sequences, roughly a sixth detected once. V gave up 2 bases and J gave up 1 base; unmatched junction bases: 9. The germline V gene encodes CDR1 MDHEN and CDR2 SYDVKM. The CDR3 runs 19 residues. The sequencing input was blood. This rearrangement joins TRBV28 to TRBJ2-1, with TRBD2 matching over 12 bases. The receptor was derived from a man aged 50 to 60 with Graves' hyperthyroidism. The CDR3 region has the DNA TGTGCCAGCAGTTTAGAGTCCCTAGCGGGAGGGCTTTCCTACAATGAGCAGTTCTTC. Translating it yields CASSLESLAGGLSYNEQFF.